Below are 8 T cell receptor beta chains sequenced from a single sample in a study of OX40 agonist ivuxolimab in advanced cancers. Generated by immunoSEQ multiplex PCR, the TCRdb table keeps only in-frame clones and is missing some. The data hold around 29,000 clones, with approximately 80% observed a single time. Source: CD4+ or CD8+ T cells sorted from blood, taken in a trial of the OX40 agonist ivuxolimab. Source of these receptors: an adult with an advanced solid tumor such as melanoma, head and neck, liver or kidney cancer.

The V and J genes are TRBV16 and TRBJ2-1, with D perhaps matching TRBD1 or TRBD2 (5 bases each). V shed 6 bases and J shed 7 bases, with 10 bases lying between them. Germline loops: CDR1 KGHSY, CDR2 FQNENV. There are 12 residues in the CDR3. The chain's CDR3 is CASSIEGNEQFF. The DNA of the CDR3 is TGTGCCAGCAGTATAGAGGGGAATGAGCAGTTCTTC.

The V gene is TRBV19, the J gene TRBJ1-1, with D possibly being TRBD1 (6 bases). Germline CDR1 LNHDA, CDR2 SQIVND (reference sequence). This CDR3 spans 15 amino acids. V was clipped by 3 bases and J by 3 bases, with 14 bases between them. The CDR3 nucleotides are TGTGCCAGTAGTATCTTTGCCAGGGGATACACTGAAGCTTTCTTT. It codes for CASSIFARGYTEAFF.

The chain recombines TRBV10-3 with TRBJ2-7; 8 bases align to TRBD1. The germline gives CDR1 ENHRY, CDR2 SYGVKD. Germline trimming cut 4 bases from V and 3 bases from J; bases unmatched to any gene: 5. The CDR3 covers 14 residues. As DNA, the CDR3 is TGTGCCATCAGTGGCCCAGGGACAGGCTACGAGCAGTACTTC. The encoded protein is CAISGPGTGYEQYF.

This clone was counted a single time. The gene calls are TRBV30 and TRBJ1-1; D unresolved. Trimming pared 3 bases from V and 3 bases from J, leaving 11 bases between. CDR1 and CDR2 from the germline V gene are GTSNPN and SVGIG (reference sequence). The CDR3 has 13 amino acids. DNA of the CDR3: TGTGCCTGGAGGGAGGCGGGGTACACTGAAGCTTTCTTT. It translates to CAWREAGYTEAFF.

The chain combines TRBV29-1 with TRBJ1-1; D is ambiguous. The CDR3 loop spans 13 amino acids. Germline V CDR1 and CDR2: SQVTM, ANQGSEA. V was pared by 4 bases and J by 5 bases, with 14 bases between. DNA for the CDR3: TGCAGCGTTGCGCCGAAACTGGGGACTGAAGCTTTCTTT. Translation: CSVAPKLGTEAFF.

The chain uses TRBV9 and TRBJ1-4, with a possible D match to TRBD1 (5 bases). Germline CDR1 is SGDLS and CDR2 is YYNGEE. With 4 bases removed from V and 4 bases from J, the gap between germline ends came to 14 bases. The CDR3 extends over 15 amino acids. CDR3 in amino acids: CASSLEGGDNEKLFF. The CDR3 nucleotides read TGTGCCAGCAGCTTAGAAGGAGGGGATAATGAAAAACTGTTTTTT.

The chain joins TRBV11-2 to TRBJ2-2, with 7 bases fitting TRBD2. Germline trimming cut 5 bases from V and 4 bases from J; bases unmatched to any gene: 13. This CDR3 is 17 amino acids long. Germline CDR1 SGHAT, CDR2 FQNNGV. CDR3 region: CASSPTGGEGSTGELFF. CDR3 bases: TGTGCCAGCAGCCCGACCGGAGGGGAGGGAAGCACCGGGGAGCTGTTTTTT.

This chain links TRBV5-8 with TRBJ2-7; D not resolved. The CDR3 runs to 13 residues. The ends were cut back, 4 bases at V and 3 bases at J, with 11 bases in the middle. Germline V CDR1 and CDR2: SGHTS, YDEGEE. The CDR3, as DNA: TGTGCCAGCAGCCTCCTCGGAAACTACGAGCAGTACTTC. Protein product: CASSLLGNYEQYF.